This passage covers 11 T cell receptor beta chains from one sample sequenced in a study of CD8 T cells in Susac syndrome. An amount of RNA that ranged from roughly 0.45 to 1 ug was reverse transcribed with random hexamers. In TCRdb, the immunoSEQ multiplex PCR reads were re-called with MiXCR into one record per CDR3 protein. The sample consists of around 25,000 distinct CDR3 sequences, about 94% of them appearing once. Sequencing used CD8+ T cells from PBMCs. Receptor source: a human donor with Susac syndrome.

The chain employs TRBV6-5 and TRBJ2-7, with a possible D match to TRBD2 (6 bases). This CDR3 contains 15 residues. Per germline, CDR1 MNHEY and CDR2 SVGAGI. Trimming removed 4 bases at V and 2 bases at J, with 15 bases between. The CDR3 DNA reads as TGTGCCAGCAGTTCCTCGTCGGGGGACCCCTACGAGCAGTACTTC. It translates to CASSSSSGDPYEQYF.

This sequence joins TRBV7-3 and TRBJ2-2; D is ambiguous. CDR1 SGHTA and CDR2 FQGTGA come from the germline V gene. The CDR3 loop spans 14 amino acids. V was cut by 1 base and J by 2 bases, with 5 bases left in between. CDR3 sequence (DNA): TGTGCCAGCAGCTTAAACGGTAACACCGGGGAGCTGTTTTTT. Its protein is CASSLNGNTGELFF. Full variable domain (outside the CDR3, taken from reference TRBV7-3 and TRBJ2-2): GAGVSQTPSNKVTEKGKYVELRCDPISGHTALYWYRQSLGQGPEFLIYFQGTGAADDSGLPNDRFFAVRPEGSVSTLKIQRTERGDSAVYLCASSLNGNTGELFFGEGSRLTVL.

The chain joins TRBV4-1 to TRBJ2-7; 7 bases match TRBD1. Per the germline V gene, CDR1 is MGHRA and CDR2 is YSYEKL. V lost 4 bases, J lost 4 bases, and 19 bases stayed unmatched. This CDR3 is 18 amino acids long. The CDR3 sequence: CASSLVPQHRQGVYEQYF. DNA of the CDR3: TGCGCCAGCAGCCTCGTCCCCCAACATCGACAGGGTGTGTACGAGCAGTACTTC.

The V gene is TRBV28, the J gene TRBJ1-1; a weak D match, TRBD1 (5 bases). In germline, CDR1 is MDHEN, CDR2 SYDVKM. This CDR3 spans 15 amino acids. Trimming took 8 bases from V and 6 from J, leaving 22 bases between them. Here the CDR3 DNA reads TGTGCCAGCGTTTTCCATCCGGGACTGAGGCCTGAAGCTTTCTTT. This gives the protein CASVFHPGLRPEAFF.

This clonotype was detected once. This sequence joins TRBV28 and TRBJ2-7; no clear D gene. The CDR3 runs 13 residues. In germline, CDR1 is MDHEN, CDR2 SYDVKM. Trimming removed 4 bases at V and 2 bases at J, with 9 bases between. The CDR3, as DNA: TGTGCCAGCAGTTCGGGCACCCCCTACGAGCAGTACTTC. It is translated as CASSSGTPYEQYF. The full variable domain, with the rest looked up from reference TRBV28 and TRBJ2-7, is DVKVTQSSRYLVKRTGEKVFLECVQDMDHENMFWYRQDPGLGLRLIYFSYDVKMKEKGDIPEGYSVSREKKERFSLILESASTNQTSMYLCASSSGTPYEQYFGPGTRLTVT.

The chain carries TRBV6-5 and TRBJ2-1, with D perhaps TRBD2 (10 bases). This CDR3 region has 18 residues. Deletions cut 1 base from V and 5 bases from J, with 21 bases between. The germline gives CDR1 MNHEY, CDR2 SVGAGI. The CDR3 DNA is TGTGCCAGCAGTTACTGGGACAGGGAGCGGGGGGGAAACAATGAGCAGTTCTTC. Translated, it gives CASSYWDRERGGNNEQFF.

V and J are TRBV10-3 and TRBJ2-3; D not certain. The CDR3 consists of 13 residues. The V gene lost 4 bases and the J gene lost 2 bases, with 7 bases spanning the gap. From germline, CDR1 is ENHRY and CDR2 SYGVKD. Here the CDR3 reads CAISGPDTDTQYF. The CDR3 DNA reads TGTGCCATCAGTGGTCCAGACACAGATACGCAGTATTTT.

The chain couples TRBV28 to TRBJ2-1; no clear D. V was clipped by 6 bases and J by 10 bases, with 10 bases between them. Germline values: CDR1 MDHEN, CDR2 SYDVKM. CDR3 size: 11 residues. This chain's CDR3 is CASRALEEQFF. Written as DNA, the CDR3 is TGTGCCAGCAGGGCGTTAGAAGAGCAGTTCTTC.

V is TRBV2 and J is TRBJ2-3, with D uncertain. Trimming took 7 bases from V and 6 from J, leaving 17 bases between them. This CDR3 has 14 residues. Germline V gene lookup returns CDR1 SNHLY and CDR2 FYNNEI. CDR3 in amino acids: CASKGPSLTDTQYF. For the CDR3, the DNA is TGTGCCAGCAAGGGCCCCAGTCTAACTGATACGCAGTATTTT. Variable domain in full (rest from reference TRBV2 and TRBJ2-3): EPEVTQTPSHQVTQMGQEVILRCVPISNHLYFYWYRQILGQKVEFLVSFYNNEISEKSEIFDDQFSVERPDGSNFTLKIRSTKLEDSAMYFCASKGPSLTDTQYFGPGTRLTVL.

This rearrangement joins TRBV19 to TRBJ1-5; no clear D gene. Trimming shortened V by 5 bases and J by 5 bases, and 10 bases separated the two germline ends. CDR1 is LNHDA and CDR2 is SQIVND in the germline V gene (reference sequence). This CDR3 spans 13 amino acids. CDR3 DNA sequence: TGTGCCAGTAGTGAACTGCGGTATCAGCCCCAGCATTTT. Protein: CASSELRYQPQHF. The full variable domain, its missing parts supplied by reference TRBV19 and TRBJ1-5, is DGGITQSPKYLFRKEGQNVTLSCEQNLNHDAMYWYRQDPGQGLRLIYYSQIVNDFQKGDIAEGYSVSREKKESFPLTVTSAQKNPTAFYLCASSELRYQPQHFGDGTRLSIL.

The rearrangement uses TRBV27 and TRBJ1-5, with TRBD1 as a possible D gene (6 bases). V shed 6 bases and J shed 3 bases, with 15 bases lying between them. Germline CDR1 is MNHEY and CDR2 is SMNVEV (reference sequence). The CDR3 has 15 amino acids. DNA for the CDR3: TGTGCCAGCAGCTTTGGAGCAGGGGCCAATCAGCCCCAGCATTTT. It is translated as CASSFGAGANQPQHF.